The rows below give T cell receptor beta chains drawn from one sample of a study of vaccination effects on CD4 cells after COVID-19. Libraries were prepared by immunoSEQ multiplex PCR; TCRdb keeps only in-frame clonotypes and omits some of them. The data hold roughly 24,000 clones, with 76% observed a single time. Antigens of these TCRs are unknown. Sequencing used CD4+ T cells from PBMCs cultured with SARS-CoV-2 spike peptides, obtained before COVID-19 vaccination. These receptors were obtained from a human donor who had a prior SARS-CoV-2 infection. CDR3s include the opening cysteine and the closing phenylalanine or tryptophan. The order of the fields is V gene, J gene, D gene, clone size, CDR3 DNA, CDR3 protein. The D gene is left open where the match is weak. Clone size is shown for a subset of rows, as once, few, many or a class of expanded clone.

v_gene: TRBV20-1; j_gene: TRBJ2-1; d_gene: .; abundance: .; CDR3nt: TGCAGTGCTAGTGTACACTACTCCTACAATGAGCAGTTCTTC; CDR3aa: CSASVHYSYNEQFF
v_gene: TRBV2; j_gene: TRBJ2-7; d_gene: TRBD1; abundance: .; CDR3nt: TGTGCCAGCAACCAACAGGGGGGCGACGAGCAGTACTTC; CDR3aa: CASNQQGGDEQYF
v_gene: TRBV2; j_gene: TRBJ2-7; d_gene: .; abundance: .; CDR3nt: TGTGCCAGCAGTGATTACGAGCAGTACTTC; CDR3aa: CASSDYEQYF
v_gene: TRBV30; j_gene: TRBJ2-5; d_gene: TRBD2; abundance: .; CDR3nt: TGTGCCTGGAGTAATAGCGGGGTCGGGGAGACCCAGTACTTC; CDR3aa: CAWSNSGVGETQYF
v_gene: TRBV11-2; j_gene: TRBJ2-5; d_gene: .; abundance: .; CDR3nt: TGTGCCAGCAGCTTAGCCTCTACGGGTGAGACCCAGTACTTC; CDR3aa: CASSLASTGETQYF
v_gene: TRBV18; j_gene: TRBJ2-7; d_gene: TRBD1; abundance: .; CDR3nt: TGTGCCAGCTCGCCGGGGACAGGTTGGGAGCAGTACTTC; CDR3aa: CASSPGTGWEQYF
v_gene: TRBV5-1; j_gene: TRBJ2-1; d_gene: .; abundance: .; CDR3nt: TGCGCCAGCACTGACAGCGATTTCGGCAATGAGCAGTTCTTC; CDR3aa: CASTDSDFGNEQFF
v_gene: TRBV5-1; j_gene: TRBJ2-3; d_gene: .; abundance: once; CDR3nt: TGCGCCAGCAGGCACGGGAATATTAGGGGCAGGGGGGCAGATACGCAGTATTTT; CDR3aa: CASRHGNIRGRGADTQYF
v_gene: TRBV2; j_gene: TRBJ2-7; d_gene: .; abundance: .; CDR3nt: TGTGCCAGCAGTGAGATAAGGAATCTCGGGCAGTACTTC; CDR3aa: CASSEIRNLGQYF
v_gene: TRBV11-3; j_gene: TRBJ2-3; d_gene: .; abundance: .; CDR3nt: TGTGCCAGCAGCTTGATCGGCGGGCCCACAGATACGCAGTATTTT; CDR3aa: CASSLIGGPTDTQYF
v_gene: TRBV30; j_gene: TRBJ1-1; d_gene: .; abundance: large; CDR3nt: TGTGCCTGGACCACCATGGGGTTAGAGTACACTGAAGCTTTCTTT; CDR3aa: CAWTTMGLEYTEAFF
v_gene: TRBV9; j_gene: TRBJ1-2; d_gene: TRBD1; abundance: .; CDR3nt: TGTGCCAGCAGCGTCCGGGACAGGGGTGTTGGCTACACCTTC; CDR3aa: CASSVRDRGVGYTF
v_gene: TRBV5-1; j_gene: TRBJ1-2; d_gene: TRBD1; abundance: .; CDR3nt: TGCGCCAGCAGCTCAGGGACAGACGAATATGGCTACACCTTC; CDR3aa: CASSSGTDEYGYTF
v_gene: TRBV5-4; j_gene: TRBJ2-7; d_gene: .; abundance: .; CDR3nt: TGTGCCAGCAGAGACCGGAGCTCCTACGAGCAGTACTTC; CDR3aa: CASRDRSSYEQYF
v_gene: TRBV13; j_gene: TRBJ2-7; d_gene: TRBD1; abundance: .; CDR3nt: TGTGCCAGCAGCCTACGCGGGACAGGGAAGCAGTACTTC; CDR3aa: CASSLRGTGKQYF
v_gene: TRBV24-1; j_gene: TRBJ2-5; d_gene: TRBD1; abundance: few; CDR3nt: TGTGCCACCAGTGACCCGGGACAGGGGGGAGAGACCCAGTACTTC; CDR3aa: CATSDPGQGGETQYF
v_gene: TRBV30; j_gene: TRBJ1-6; d_gene: TRBD1; abundance: .; CDR3nt: TGTGCCTGGGGACAGGGGTTATCACCCCTCCACTTT; CDR3aa: CAWGQGLSPLHF
v_gene: TRBV7-8; j_gene: TRBJ2-7; d_gene: .; abundance: .; CDR3nt: TGTGCCAGCAGCCCAAGACACGGACCCTCCTACGAGCAGTACTTC; CDR3aa: CASSPRHGPSYEQYF
v_gene: TRBV5-1; j_gene: TRBJ2-1; d_gene: .; abundance: once; CDR3nt: TGCGCCAGCAGTGCAGGGGCCTACAATGAGCAGTTCTTC; CDR3aa: CASSAGAYNEQFF
v_gene: TRBV5-1; j_gene: TRBJ2-2; d_gene: .; abundance: .; CDR3nt: TGCGCCAGCAGCCCGGACAGCGCCGGGGAGCTGTTTTTT; CDR3aa: CASSPDSAGELFF
v_gene: TRBV11-1; j_gene: TRBJ2-3; d_gene: .; abundance: medium-sized; CDR3nt: TGTGCCAGCACACGTCAGGTGGGAGGCACAGATACGCAGTATTTT; CDR3aa: CASTRQVGGTDTQYF
v_gene: TRBV19; j_gene: TRBJ1-5; d_gene: .; abundance: .; CDR3nt: TGTGCCAGTAGTGCATTACAGGGAAGCAATCAGCCCCAGCATTTT; CDR3aa: CASSALQGSNQPQHF
v_gene: TRBV19; j_gene: TRBJ2-5; d_gene: .; abundance: .; CDR3nt: TGTGCCAGTAGTAGCCCAGAACGAGGGGGTAGTAAGACCCAGTACTTC; CDR3aa: CASSSPERGGSKTQYF
v_gene: TRBV5-1; j_gene: TRBJ2-5; d_gene: TRBD1; abundance: .; CDR3nt: TGCGCCAGCAGCTTGCCCACAGGGGGCGGTGAGACCCAGTACTTC; CDR3aa: CASSLPTGGGETQYF
v_gene: TRBV10-3; j_gene: TRBJ1-1; d_gene: .; abundance: .; CDR3nt: TGTGCCATCAGTGAGTCCCTCCGGGGGACTGAAGCTTTCTTT; CDR3aa: CAISESLRGTEAFF
v_gene: TRBV2; j_gene: TRBJ1-5; d_gene: .; abundance: .; CDR3nt: TGTGCCAGCAGTGACAGGACGAGGGATCAGCCCCAGCATTTT; CDR3aa: CASSDRTRDQPQHF
v_gene: TRBV6-4; j_gene: TRBJ2-3; d_gene: TRBD2; abundance: few; CDR3nt: TGTGCCAGCGGCCTCGGGGGGGCCACAGATACGCAGTATTTT; CDR3aa: CASGLGGATDTQYF